Presented here are 15 T cell receptor beta chains from one specimen sequenced in a study of shared clonotypes between healthy human individuals (TCRdb year 2020). Library method: the immunoSEQ multiplex PCR assay. TCRdb provides this immuneACCESS table in a form limited to in-frame rearrangements. Some clones are lacking; in checked studies, under half of them reflect an unresolved V gene, and why the rest are absent is not known. The table for this sample lists roughly 2,500,000 clones; 93% of them were counted only once. The biggest ten clones account for approximately 0.37% of the sample. The source material was naive CD4+ T cells from PBMCs. This sample's cell subset or site label indicates: CD45RA+ positively selected. These receptors all come from a man in his late teens or twenties in good health. Some clones in this sample may be carry-over from other donors' samples.

V usage is TRBV2 and J usage is TRBJ2-7; the D gene is possibly TRBD1 (5 bases). Between the trimmed V and J ends, which lost 2 bases and 3 bases, there was a span of 11 bases. The CDR3 contains 14 residues. Germline CDR1 reads SNHLY; CDR2 reads FYNNEI. The CDR3 sequence is CASSERGTGYEQYF. DNA for the CDR3: TGTGCCAGCAGTGAAAGGGGTACAGGCTACGAGCAGTACTTC. The full variable domain, completed using reference TRBV2 and TRBJ2-7, is EPEVTQTPSHQVTQMGQEVILRCVPISNHLYFYWYRQILGQKVEFLVSFYNNEISEKSEIFDDQFSVERPDGSNFTLKIRSTKLEDSAMYFCASSERGTGYEQYFGPGTRLTVT.

This sequence joins TRBV4-1 and TRBJ2-7, with D perhaps being TRBD1 or TRBD2 (5 bases each). CDR3 length: 18 residues. Looked up from germline, CDR1 is MGHRA and CDR2 is YSYEKL. The ends were cut back, 4 bases at V and 0 bases at J, with 22 bases in the middle. Here the CDR3 reads CASSPILTRGTNSYEQYF. In DNA, the CDR3 is TGCGCCAGCAGCCCAATCCTGACACGTGGGACCAACTCCTACGAGCAGTACTTC.

The gene calls are TRBV18 and TRBJ1-5; the D is unclear. The V end lost 6 bases, the J end lost 6 bases, and 12 bases lay between the germline ends. The germline V gene has CDR1 KGHSH and CDR2 LQKENI. The CDR3 length is 13 residues. In DNA, the CDR3 is TGTGCCAGCTCCGAGTCCTCTGTTCAGCCCCAGCATTTT. It specifies CASSESSVQPQHF.

This CDR3 reads CASSLLAGGPATDTQYF. CDR3 DNA sequence: TGTGCCAGCAGTTTGCTAGCGGGAGGGCCGGCCACAGATACGCAGTATTTT. This sequence joins TRBV28 and TRBJ2-3, with TRBD2 matching over 12 bases. Germline V CDR1 and CDR2: MDHEN, SYDVKM. This CDR3 spans 17 amino acids. J was trimmed by 2 bases and V by 3 bases; bases with no gene match: 6.

This clone was counted a few times. The chain carries TRBV9 and TRBJ1-5, with D possibly TRBD1 on 6 matching bases. Germline V gene sequence: CDR1 SGDLS, CDR2 YYNGEE. This CDR3 is built from 15 residues. Deletions cut 3 bases from V and 3 bases from J, with 13 bases between. This CDR3 reads CASSATTGSNQPQHF. CDR3 in DNA: TGTGCCAGCAGCGCAACGACAGGTTCCAATCAGCCCCAGCATTTT.

To note about this clone: Other DNA sequences from this sample encode an identical CDR3 as well. This chain connects TRBV28 to TRBJ2-3; D might be TRBD1 (5 bases). Germline CDR1 is MDHEN and CDR2 is SYDVKM. Trimming left V 4 bases short and J 1 base short, with 9 bases between. There are 14 residues in the CDR3. The CDR3 DNA sequence: TGTGCCAGCAGTTATACAGGTGGCACAGATACGCAGTATTTT. It encodes CASSYTGGTDTQYF.

The V gene is TRBV4-1, the J gene TRBJ2-5; D tentatively reads TRBD1 or TRBD2 (5 bases each). The CDR3 spans 13 residues. The germline gives CDR1 MGHRA, CDR2 YSYEKL. Trimming cost V 4 bases and J 4 bases, with 10 bases left between them. CDR3 sequence reads: CASSRGTPETQYF. The CDR3 nucleotides read TGCGCCAGCAGCCGGGGGACCCCAGAGACCCAGTACTTC.

The genes are TRBV27 and TRBJ1-5, with TRBD1 as a possible D gene (5 bases). Looked up from germline, CDR1 is MNHEY and CDR2 is SMNVEV (reference sequence). Trimming pared 0 bases from V and 5 bases from J, leaving 11 bases between. The CDR3 spans 15 residues. This CDR3 reads CASSLSGGSYQPQHF. The CDR3 coding sequence is TGTGCCAGCAGTTTATCGGGGGGTTCCTATCAGCCCCAGCATTTT.

The V gene is TRBV5-4, the J gene TRBJ1-2, with 7 nucleotides matching TRBD1. CDR3 length: 14 amino acids. From germline, CDR1 is SGHNT and CDR2 YYREEE (reference sequence). V trimming: 0 bases; J trimming: 6 bases; junction bases outside the gene matches: 5. CDR3 DNA sequence: TGTGCCAGCAGCTTGGGGGGACAGACTAATGGCTACACCTTC. Amino acids: CASSLGGQTNGYTF.

This chain joins TRBV7-2 and TRBJ2-3, with D possibly TRBD2 on 5 matching bases. The CDR3 consists of 14 residues. Trimming pared 5 bases from V and 0 bases from J, leaving 9 bases between. Per the germline V gene, CDR1 is SGHTA and CDR2 is FQGNSA. The CDR3 here is CASSELGSTDTQYF. The CDR3 region has the DNA TGTGCCAGCAGCGAACTAGGGAGCACAGATACGCAGTATTTT.

This clone has a single count. V and J are TRBV19 and TRBJ2-1; 10 bases align to TRBD2. The V gene's germline CDR1 is LNHDA and CDR2 SQIVND (reference sequence). V lost 3 bases and J lost 9; bases outside the gene matches: 14. The CDR3 has 17 residues. The CDR3 DNA sequence: TGTGCCAGTAGTATTCAATGGCTAGCGGGAGAGATTGGTGAGCAGTTCTTC. It translates to CASSIQWLAGEIGEQFF.

The chain links TRBV2 to TRBJ2-3, with D hard to call. Trimming shortened V by 5 bases and J by 3 bases, and 18 bases separated the two germline ends. The CDR3 runs to 16 residues. The germline V gene has CDR1 SNHLY and CDR2 FYNNEI. CDR3 residues: CASSKGLGVGTDTQYF. The CDR3 coding sequence is TGTGCCAGCAGTAAAGGGCTAGGTGTGGGGACAGATACGCAGTATTTT. The variable domain in full, with the rest retrieved from reference TRBV2 and TRBJ2-3, is EPEVTQTPSHQVTQMGQEVILRCVPISNHLYFYWYRQILGQKVEFLVSFYNNEISEKSEIFDDQFSVERPDGSNFTLKIRSTKLEDSAMYFCASSKGLGVGTDTQYFGPGTRLTVL.

The chain links TRBV11-2 to TRBJ2-1, with D perhaps matching TRBD2 (6 bases). V was shortened by 4 bases and J by 3 bases, with 10 bases between the two germline ends. From germline, CDR1 is SGHAT and CDR2 FQNNGV. This CDR3 spans 14 amino acids. The CDR3 loop is CASSYGDFYNEQFF. The CDR3 DNA follows: TGTGCCAGCAGCTATGGGGACTTCTACAATGAGCAGTTCTTC.

Notes on this clone: Other DNA sequences in this specimen translate into the identical CDR3. The chain links TRBV5-1 to TRBJ2-3, with D tentatively TRBD2 (6 bases). Germline CDR1 SGHRS, CDR2 YFSETQ. The CDR3 has 13 amino acids. Trimming removed 3 bases from V and 3 bases from J, with 8 bases in between. CDR3 in amino acids: CASSYAGTDTQYF. The CDR3 DNA is TGCGCCAGCAGCTATGCGGGGACAGATACGCAGTATTTT.

V and J are TRBV28 and TRBJ2-7; D is possibly TRBD1 or TRBD2 (6 bases each). Germline V gene lookup returns CDR1 MDHEN and CDR2 SYDVKM. This CDR3 has 15 residues. The V and J ends lost 7 bases and 0 bases respectively, with 16 bases between them. The CDR3 DNA follows: TGTGCCAGCACCCCCGGGGGCGGGGCCTCCTACGAGCAGTACTTC. Residues: CASTPGGGASYEQYF. Full variable domain (remainder filled in from reference TRBV28 and TRBJ2-7): DVKVTQSSRYLVKRTGEKVFLECVQDMDHENMFWYRQDPGLGLRLIYFSYDVKMKEKGDIPEGYSVSREKKERFSLILESASTNQTSMYLCASTPGGGASYEQYFGPGTRLTVT.